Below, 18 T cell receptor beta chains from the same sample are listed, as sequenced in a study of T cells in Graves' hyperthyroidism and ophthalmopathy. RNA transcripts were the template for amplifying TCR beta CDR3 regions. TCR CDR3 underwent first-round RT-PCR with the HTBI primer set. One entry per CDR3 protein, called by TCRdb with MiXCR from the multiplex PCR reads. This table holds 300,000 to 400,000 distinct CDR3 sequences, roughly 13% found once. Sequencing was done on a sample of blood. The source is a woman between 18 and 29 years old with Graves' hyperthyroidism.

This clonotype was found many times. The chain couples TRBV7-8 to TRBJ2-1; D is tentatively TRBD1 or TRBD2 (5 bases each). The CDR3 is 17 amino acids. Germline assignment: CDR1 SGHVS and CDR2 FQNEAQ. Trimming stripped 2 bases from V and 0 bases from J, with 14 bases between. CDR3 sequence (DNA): TGTGCCAGCAGCTTACGGGACGGTTGGAGCTCCTACAATGAGCAGTTCTTC. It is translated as CASSLRDGWSSYNEQFF.

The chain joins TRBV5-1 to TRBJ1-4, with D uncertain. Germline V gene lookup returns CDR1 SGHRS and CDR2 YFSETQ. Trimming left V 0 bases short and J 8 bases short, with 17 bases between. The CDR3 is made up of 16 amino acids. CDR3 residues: CASSLGIVGSNEKLFF. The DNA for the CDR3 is TGCGCCAGCAGCTTGGGGATTGTGGGGTCCAACGAAAAACTGTTTTTT.

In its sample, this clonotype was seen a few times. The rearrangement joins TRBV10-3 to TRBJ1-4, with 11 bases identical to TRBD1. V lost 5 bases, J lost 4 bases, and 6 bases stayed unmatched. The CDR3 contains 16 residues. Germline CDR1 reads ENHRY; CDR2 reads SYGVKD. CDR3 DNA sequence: TGTGCCATCAGTCCCGGGACAGGGGGTTATAATGAAAAACTGTTTTTT. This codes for CAISPGTGGYNEKLFF.

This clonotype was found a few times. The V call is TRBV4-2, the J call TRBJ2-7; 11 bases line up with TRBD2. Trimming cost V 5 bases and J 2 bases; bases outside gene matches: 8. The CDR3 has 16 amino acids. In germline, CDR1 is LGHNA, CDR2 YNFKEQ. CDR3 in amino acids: CASSEPGTSGTYEQYF. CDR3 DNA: TGTGCCAGCAGCGAACCCGGGACTAGCGGCACCTACGAGCAGTACTTC.

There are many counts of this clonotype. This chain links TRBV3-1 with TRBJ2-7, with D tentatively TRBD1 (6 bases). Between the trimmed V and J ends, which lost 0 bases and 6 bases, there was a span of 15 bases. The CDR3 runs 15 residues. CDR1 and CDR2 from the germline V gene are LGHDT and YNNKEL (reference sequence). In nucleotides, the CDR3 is TGTGCCAGCAGCCAAGAACGGCAGGGGATGGGCGAGCAGTACTTC. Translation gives CASSQERQGMGEQYF.

CDR3 nucleotides: TGTGCCAGCAGTCCCCCGGACAGGGATTATCAGCCCCAGCATTTT. This codes for CASSPPDRDYQPQHF. The rearrangement uses TRBV28 and TRBJ1-5; 8 nucleotides agree with TRBD1. The germline CDR1 and CDR2 sequences are MDHEN and SYDVKM. This CDR3 has 15 residues. V shed 5 bases, J shed 5 bases, and the junction held 8 bases outside the gene matches.

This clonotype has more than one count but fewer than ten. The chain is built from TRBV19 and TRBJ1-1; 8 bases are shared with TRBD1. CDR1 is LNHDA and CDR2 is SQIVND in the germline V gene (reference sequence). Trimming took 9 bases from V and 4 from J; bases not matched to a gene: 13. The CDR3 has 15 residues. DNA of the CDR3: TGTGCCAGCCACGTTCCAGGGGGCGCGTCCACTGAAGCTTTCTTT. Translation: CASHVPGGASTEAFF. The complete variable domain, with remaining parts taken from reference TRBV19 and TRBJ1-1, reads DGGITQSPKYLFRKEGQNVTLSCEQNLNHDAMYWYRQDPGQGLRLIYYSQIVNDFQKGDIAEGYSVSREKKESFPLTVTSAQKNPTAFYLCASHVPGGASTEAFFGQGTRLTVV.

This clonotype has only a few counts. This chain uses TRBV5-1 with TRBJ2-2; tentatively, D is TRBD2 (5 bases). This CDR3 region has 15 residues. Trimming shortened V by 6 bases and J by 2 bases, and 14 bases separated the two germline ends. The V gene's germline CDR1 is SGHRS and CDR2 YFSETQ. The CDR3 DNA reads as TGCGCCAGCAAATCAGGAGGCAGAAACACCGGGGAGCTGTTTTTT. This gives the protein CASKSGGRNTGELFF.

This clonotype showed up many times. CDR3 DNA: TGTGCCAGCAGCTTAGGTCCCGACATCATCCACGAGCAGTACTTC. It encodes CASSLGPDIIHEQYF. This chain links TRBV7-2 with TRBJ2-7; D remains ambiguous. The CDR3 contains 15 residues. V dropped 1 base and J dropped 5 bases, with 15 bases sitting between them. Germline CDR1 reads SGHTA; CDR2 reads FQGNSA.

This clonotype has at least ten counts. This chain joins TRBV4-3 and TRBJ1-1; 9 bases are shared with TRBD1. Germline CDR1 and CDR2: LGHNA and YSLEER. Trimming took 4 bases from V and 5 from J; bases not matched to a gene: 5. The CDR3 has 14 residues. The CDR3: CASSPGQGRTEAFF. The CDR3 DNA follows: TGCGCCAGCAGCCCCGGACAGGGGAGGACTGAAGCTTTCTTT.

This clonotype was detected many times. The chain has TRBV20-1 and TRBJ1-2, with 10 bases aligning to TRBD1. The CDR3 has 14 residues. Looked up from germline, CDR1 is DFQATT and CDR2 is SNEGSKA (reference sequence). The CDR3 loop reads CIPGQGSPEYGYTF. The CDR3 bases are TGCATCCCGGGACAGGGGTCCCCTGAATATGGCTACACCTTC.

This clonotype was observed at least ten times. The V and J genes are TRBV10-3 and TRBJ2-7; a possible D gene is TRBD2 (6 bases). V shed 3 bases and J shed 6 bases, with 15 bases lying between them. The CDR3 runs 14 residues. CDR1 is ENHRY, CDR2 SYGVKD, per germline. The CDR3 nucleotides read TGTGCCATCAGTGAAATGCAGGCGGGGTCCGAGCAGTACTTC. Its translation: CAISEMQAGSEQYF.

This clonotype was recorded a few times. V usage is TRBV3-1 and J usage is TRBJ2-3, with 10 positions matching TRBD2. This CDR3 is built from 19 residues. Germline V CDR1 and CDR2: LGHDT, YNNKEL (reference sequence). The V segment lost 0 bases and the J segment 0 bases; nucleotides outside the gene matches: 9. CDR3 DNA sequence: TGTGCCAGCAGCCAAGATTGGCCTAGCGGGGGCTCTAGCACAGATACGCAGTATTTT. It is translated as CASSQDWPSGGSSTDTQYF.

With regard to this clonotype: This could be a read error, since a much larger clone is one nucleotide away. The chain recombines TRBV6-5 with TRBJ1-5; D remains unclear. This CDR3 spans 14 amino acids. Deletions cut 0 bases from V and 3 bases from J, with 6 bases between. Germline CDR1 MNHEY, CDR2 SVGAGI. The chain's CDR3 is CASSYSNPNQPQHF. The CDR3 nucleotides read TGTGCCAGCAGTTACTCGAATCCCAATCAGCCCCAGCATTTT.

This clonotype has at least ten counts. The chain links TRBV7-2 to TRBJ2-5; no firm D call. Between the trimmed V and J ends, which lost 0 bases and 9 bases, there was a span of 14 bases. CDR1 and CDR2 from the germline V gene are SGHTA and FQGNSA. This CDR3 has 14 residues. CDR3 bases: TGTGCCAGCAGCTTAGCGCAGCCGGGTAGTGCCCAGTACTTC. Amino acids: CASSLAQPGSAQYF. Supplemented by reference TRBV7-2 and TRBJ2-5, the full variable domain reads GAGVSQSPSNKVTEKGKDVELRCDPISGHTALYWYRQSLGQGLEFLIYFQGNSAPDKSGLPSDRFSAERTGGSVSTLTIQRTQQEDSAVYLCASSLAQPGSAQYFGPGTRLLVL.

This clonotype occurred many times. The CDR3 sequence is CASSQDLGRYYGYTF. The CDR3 DNA follows: TGTGCCAGCAGCCAAGATCTCGGACGATACTATGGCTACACCTTC. The gene calls are TRBV14 and TRBJ1-2; the D is unclear. Deletions cut 0 bases from V and 3 bases from J, with 11 bases between. The germline gives CDR1 SGHDN, CDR2 FVKESK. The CDR3 runs to 15 residues.

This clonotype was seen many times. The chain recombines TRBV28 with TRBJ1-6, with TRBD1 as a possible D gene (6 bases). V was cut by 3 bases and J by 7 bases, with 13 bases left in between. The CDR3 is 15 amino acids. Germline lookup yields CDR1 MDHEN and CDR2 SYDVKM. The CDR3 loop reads CASSLRSGENSPLHF. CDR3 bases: TGTGCCAGCAGTTTGAGGTCAGGGGAGAATTCACCCCTCCACTTT.

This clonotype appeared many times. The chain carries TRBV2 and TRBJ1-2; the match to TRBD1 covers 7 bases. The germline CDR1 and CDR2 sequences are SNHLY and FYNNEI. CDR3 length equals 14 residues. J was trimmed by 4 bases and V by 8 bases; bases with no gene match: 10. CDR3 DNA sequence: TGTGCCAGCTCCTTCCCTACAGGGGTCTATGGCTACACCTTC. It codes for CASSFPTGVYGYTF. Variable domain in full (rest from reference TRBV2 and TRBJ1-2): EPEVTQTPSHQVTQMGQEVILRCVPISNHLYFYWYRQILGQKVEFLVSFYNNEISEKSEIFDDQFSVERPDGSNFTLKIRSTKLEDSAMYFCASSFPTGVYGYTFGSGTRLTVV.